This TCR beta chain was documented in a study of blood T cell repertoires in COVID-19. Across the whole study: The samples span acute and convalescent COVID-19 from the United States, Italy and Spain.

Only in-frame clones appear in the TCRdb table, and some are missing; sequencing was by immunoSEQ multiplex PCR. The sample gives under 250,000 clones, roughly 84% of which show up once; 9.7% is in the top ten. This receptor was obtained from a man aged 50-60 years with active or convalescent COVID-19. The sequencing input was peripheral blood.

The CDR3 loop is CASSVYAGTNTGELFF. CDR3 nucleotide sequence: TGTGCCAGCAGCGTATATGCAGGGACGAACACCGGGGAGCTGTTTTTT. The rearrangement uses TRBV9 and TRBJ2-2; D is perhaps TRBD1 (5 bases). V was pared by 1 base and J by 0 bases, with 10 bases between. The CDR3 covers 16 residues. Germline CDR1 reads SGDLS; CDR2 reads YYNGEE.